Following are 30 T cell receptor beta chains from one sample sequenced in a study of blood T cell repertoires in COVID-19. The data were produced by immunoSEQ multiplex PCR, yet TCRdb's version contains in-frame clones alone and is incomplete. This sample has 120,000 to 150,000 clones, with more than 75% found just once. The specimen was peripheral blood. Every receptor here comes from a man between 50 and 59 years old who had recovered from COVID-19.

V and J are TRBV4-3 and TRBJ2-3; D possibly corresponds to TRBD2 (5 bases). Germline CDR1 LGHNA, CDR2 YSLEER. The CDR3 is 17 residues long. Trimming pared 0 bases from V and 2 bases from J, leaving 15 bases between. The CDR3 DNA is TGCGCCAGCAGCCAAGAGGCGGGCGGGTCATCCACAGATACGCAGTATTTT. Its protein is CASSQEAGGSSTDTQYF.

This chain's CDR3 is CASSASGGNSYEQYF. The CDR3 DNA is TGTGCCAGCAGCGCCTCCGGGGGAAACTCCTACGAGCAGTACTTC. This chain joins TRBV13 and TRBJ2-7; tentative D call: TRBD2 (6 bases). The CDR3 contains 15 residues. The germline V gene has CDR1 PRHDT and CDR2 FYEKMQ (reference sequence). The V gene lost 5 bases and the J gene lost 0 bases, with 14 bases spanning the gap.

This sequence joins TRBV6-1 and TRBJ1-5; D is uncertain. V dropped 2 bases and J dropped 3 bases, with 17 bases sitting between them. Germline CDR1 MNHNS, CDR2 SASEGT. CDR3 size: 17 residues. The CDR3: CASSERSGYMVNQPQHF. The CDR3, as DNA: TGTGCCAGCAGTGAAAGGTCGGGGTATATGGTCAATCAGCCCCAGCATTTT.

V usage is TRBV30 and J usage is TRBJ1-2; perhaps TRBD1 as D (5 bases). CDR1 and CDR2 from the germline V gene are GTSNPN and SVGIG (reference sequence). Trimming left V 0 bases short and J 6 bases short, with 11 bases between. This CDR3 comprises 13 residues. For the CDR3, the DNA is TGTGCCTGGAGTGTTGGGGCAGAAAATGGCTACACCTTC. Amino acid sequence: CAWSVGAENGYTF.

The chain carries TRBV16 and TRBJ2-1; D gene unclear. Trimming removed 0 bases from V and 0 bases from J, with 9 bases in between. Germline V gene sequence: CDR1 KGHSY, CDR2 FQNENV. This CDR3 has 16 amino acids. DNA for the CDR3: TGTGCCAGCAGCCAATCTTGGTTTAGCTCCTACAATGAGCAGTTCTTC. As protein: CASSQSWFSSYNEQFF. The whole variable domain, remainder taken from reference TRBV16 and TRBJ2-1, is GEEVAQTPKHLVRGEGQKAKLYCAPIKGHSYVFWYQQVLKNEFKFLISFQNENVFDETGMPKERFSAKCLPNSPCSLEIQATKLEDSAVYFCASSQSWFSSYNEQFFGPGTRLTVL.

In its sample, this clone was seen a few times. This sequence joins TRBV9 and TRBJ1-3, with TRBD1 identical over 10 bases. The CDR3 totals 16 residues. Germline V CDR1 and CDR2: SGDLS, YYNGEE. V lost 4 bases and J lost 2; bases outside the gene matches: 6. Written as DNA, the CDR3 is TGTGCCAGCAGCAACCCAGACAGGGGGCCTGGAAACACCATATATTTT. Its protein product is CASSNPDRGPGNTIYF.

V is TRBV5-1 and J is TRBJ1-4; D is unresolved. V lost 0 bases to trimming and J lost 4 bases, with 7 bases between them. The length of the CDR3 is 14 residues. Germline assignment: CDR1 SGHRS and CDR2 YFSETQ. The CDR3 DNA reads TGCGCCAGCAGCTTGGACAGCGGTAATGAAAAACTGTTTTTT. Amino acids: CASSLDSGNEKLFF.

CDR3 sequence: CASSFQGGANYGYTF. In nucleotides, the CDR3 is TGTGCCAGCAGCTTCCAAGGGGGAGCTAACTATGGCTACACCTTC. This sequence joins TRBV7-2 and TRBJ1-2, with D possibly TRBD1 on 6 matching bases. With 3 bases removed from V and 0 bases from J, the gap between germline ends came to 11 bases. This CDR3 contains 15 residues. Germline values: CDR1 SGHTA, CDR2 FQGNSA.

The chain has TRBV5-6 and TRBJ2-1; TRBD2 matches at 12 bases. CDR1 SGHDT and CDR2 YYEEEE come from the germline V gene. Trimming cost V 1 base and J 0 bases; bases outside gene matches: 8. The CDR3 sequence is 19 residues long. The CDR3 spells CASSLMTSGGLSSYNEQFF. The CDR3, as DNA: TGTGCCAGCAGCTTGATGACTAGCGGGGGCCTAAGCTCCTACAATGAGCAGTTCTTC.

The gene calls are TRBV10-3 and TRBJ2-2; 8 bases fit TRBD1. The CDR3 has 14 amino acids. V was pared by 3 bases and J by 5 bases, with 2 bases of the junction left unmatched. In germline, CDR1 is ENHRY, CDR2 SYGVKD. The CDR3 sequence: CAISDRGLTGELFF. CDR3 in DNA: TGTGCCATCAGTGACAGGGGGCTGACCGGGGAGCTGTTTTTT.

The V call is TRBV4-3, the J call TRBJ2-3, with 9 bases that match TRBD2. After removal of 2 bases from V and 4 bases from J, the junction contained 4 bases not matched to a gene. The CDR3 covers 15 residues. CDR1 is LGHNA and CDR2 is YSLEER in the germline V gene. DNA of the CDR3: TGCGCCAGCAGCCAAATACTAGCGGGTGCAGATACGCAGTATTTT. Amino acid sequence: CASSQILAGADTQYF.

The DNA for the CDR3 is TGCGCCAGCAGCACCAATCCACCTAGCGGGGACTACGAGCAGTACTTC. Encoded protein: CASSTNPPSGDYEQYF. The rearrangement uses TRBV4-1 and TRBJ2-7; 9 bases match TRBD2. Per germline, CDR1 MGHRA and CDR2 YSYEKL. V was clipped by 5 bases and J by 3 bases; unmatched bases: 11. This CDR3 spans 16 amino acids.

This chain joins TRBV20-1 and TRBJ1-3; no definite D call. Germline-derived CDR1 and CDR2 are DFQATT and SNEGSKA (reference sequence). Trimming cost V 1 base and J 8 bases, with 6 bases left between them. The CDR3 totals 11 residues. This CDR3 is CSARAFDTIYF. The CDR3 DNA reads as TGCAGTGCTAGAGCCTTCGACACCATATATTTT.

The genes are TRBV10-3 and TRBJ1-2; D ambiguous. Germline CDR1 and CDR2: ENHRY and SYGVKD. Trimming removed 3 bases from V and 5 bases from J, with 7 bases in between. The CDR3 is 12 residues long. The CDR3 DNA reads TGTGCCATCAGTGATAACGGGTATGGCTACACCTTC. This sequence encodes CAISDNGYGYTF.

The chain couples TRBV7-9 to TRBJ2-3, with 7 positions matching TRBD2. V shed 0 bases, J shed 3 bases, and the junction held 6 bases outside the gene matches. The CDR3 runs to 16 residues. The germline V gene has CDR1 SEHNR and CDR2 FQNEAQ (reference sequence). In DNA, the CDR3 is TGTGCCAGCAGCTTAGCGGTAGGCGGGGGTACAGATACGCAGTATTTT. It is translated as CASSLAVGGGTDTQYF.

The chain links TRBV6-2 or TRBV6-3 to TRBJ1-5; D remains unclear. The germline V gene has CDR1 MNHEY and CDR2 SVGEGT. The V gene lost 0 bases and the J gene lost 2 bases, with 17 bases spanning the gap. There are 18 residues in the CDR3. The CDR3 nucleotides are TGTGCCAGCAGTTACTCTTCCCGGGGAGGTAATCGCAATCAGCCCCAGCATTTT. It encodes CASSYSSRGGNRNQPQHF.

The chain uses TRBV9 and TRBJ1-2; D unclear. This CDR3 comprises 14 residues. Germline CDR1 and CDR2: SGDLS and YYNGEE. Deletions cut 4 bases from V and 6 bases from J, with 16 bases between. The CDR3 region has the DNA TGTGCCAGCAGCCCACATCGACAAGACGATGGCTACACCTTC. Translation gives CASSPHRQDDGYTF.

The V call is TRBV3-1 (or the pseudogene TRBV3-2), the J call TRBJ1-6; D gene ambiguous. The germline V and J ends were trimmed by 8 bases and 8 bases, with 13 bases remaining between them. Germline CDR1 reads LGHDT; CDR2 reads YNNKEL (reference sequence). The CDR3 consists of 13 residues. For the CDR3, the DNA is TGTGCCAGCCGCTGGATAGAGGATTCACCCCTCCACTTT. As protein: CASRWIEDSPLHF.

This clone occurred once. The chain recombines TRBV4-1 with TRBJ2-2; D is ambiguous. The V gene lost 0 bases and the J gene lost 0 bases, with 20 bases spanning the gap. CDR1 and CDR2 (germline): MGHRA, YSYEKL. This CDR3 has 20 residues. CDR3 in DNA: TGCGCCAGCAGCCAAGATCTGGGCGACATTATTAACCCGAACACCGGGGAGCTGTTTTTT. Translation: CASSQDLGDIINPNTGELFF.

This chain connects TRBV6-1 to TRBJ1-1, with D possibly matching TRBD1 (5 bases). The CDR3 is made up of 15 amino acids. V lost 2 bases, J lost 4 bases, and 14 bases lay in between. In germline, CDR1 is MNHNS, CDR2 SASEGT. The DNA for the CDR3 is TGTGCCAGCAGTGAACTGGGGTTGGGGGGCACTGAAGCTTTCTTT. It yields the protein CASSELGLGGTEAFF.

The chain joins TRBV7-9 to TRBJ1-3; TRBD1 might be the D (6 bases). The V gene lost 4 bases and the J gene lost 0 bases, with 13 bases spanning the gap. The CDR3 is 16 residues long. Germline values: CDR1 SEHNR, CDR2 FQNEAQ (reference sequence). CDR3 region: CASSSDRRISGNTIYF. DNA for the CDR3: TGTGCCAGCAGCTCCGACAGGAGAATCTCTGGAAACACCATATATTTT.

DNA for the CDR3: TGTGCCAGCAGCAAACCGGGGGGCTTACGGGGCTACACCTTC. Its translation: CASSKPGGLRGYTF. This rearrangement joins TRBV21-1 to TRBJ1-2. TRBV21-1 is marked as a pseudogene. The CDR3 spans 14 residues.

The chain is built from TRBV19 and TRBJ1-3; D is uncertain. The CDR3 totals 16 residues. Germline V lookup: CDR1 LNHDA, CDR2 SQIVND (reference sequence). With 1 base removed from V and 2 bases from J, the gap between germline ends came to 12 bases. The CDR3 nucleotides are TGTGCCAGTAGTATAGCCACGGTGAAGACTGGAAACACCATATATTTT. It yields the protein CASSIATVKTGNTIYF.

This chain uses TRBV5-1 with TRBJ1-2; 8 bases are a match to TRBD1. The CDR3 loop spans 14 amino acids. The germline CDR1 and CDR2 sequences are SGHRS and YFSETQ. V trimming: 8 bases; J trimming: 6 bases; junction bases outside the gene matches: 12. CDR3 amino acids: CASMTGQGYDGYTF. The CDR3 DNA is TGCGCCAGTATGACAGGACAGGGTTATGATGGCTACACCTTC.

This clone was seen a single time. The chain is built from TRBV19 and TRBJ1-2; 9 nucleotides align to TRBD1. Germline loops: CDR1 LNHDA, CDR2 SQIVND (reference sequence). Trimming cost V 2 bases and J 7 bases; bases outside gene matches: 11. This CDR3 is 16 amino acids long. The chain's CDR3 is CASSISHPGTGFGYTF. CDR3 DNA sequence: TGTGCCAGTAGTATAAGCCACCCCGGGACAGGGTTTGGCTACACCTTC.

This chain uses TRBV5-5 with TRBJ2-1; TRBD1 aligns across 9 bases. The CDR3 is made up of 15 amino acids. Germline V gene data show CDR1 as SGHKS and CDR2 as YYEKEE (reference sequence). The junction had 4 bases not matched to a gene; V was cut back by 4 bases and J by 2 bases. Here the CDR3 reads CASSLGQGTYNEQFF. In DNA, the CDR3 is TGTGCCAGCAGCCTGGGACAGGGCACCTACAATGAGCAGTTCTTC.

The gene calls are TRBV6-5 and TRBJ1-2; D is undetermined. CDR3 length: 14 amino acids. The V end was cut by 0 bases, the J end by 4 bases, with 9 bases between. The V gene's germline CDR1 is MNHEY and CDR2 SVGAGI. CDR3 in amino acids: CASSYSEQLYGYTF. The CDR3 coding sequence is TGTGCCAGCAGTTACTCTGAACAGCTCTATGGCTACACCTTC.

The V call is TRBV7-2, the J call TRBJ1-1; the D gene is possibly TRBD1 (6 bases). The CDR3 is 15 residues long. Per germline, CDR1 SGHTA and CDR2 FQGNSA. Trimming stripped 1 base from V and 5 bases from J, with 14 bases between. The CDR3 DNA reads TGTGCCAGCAGCTTAGGGGCAGGGGTTAGTACTGAAGCTTTCTTT. Translating gives CASSLGAGVSTEAFF. Using reference TRBV7-2 and TRBJ1-1 for the parts outside the CDR3, the full variable domain is GAGVSQSPSNKVTEKGKDVELRCDPISGHTALYWYRQSLGQGLEFLIYFQGNSAPDKSGLPSDRFSAERTGGSVSTLTIQRTQQEDSAVYLCASSLGAGVSTEAFFGQGTRLTVV.

The chain couples TRBV20-1 to TRBJ1-2, with D possibly being TRBD1 (5 bases). The germline V and J ends were trimmed by 3 bases and 8 bases, with 13 bases remaining between them. This CDR3 comprises 12 residues. Germline values: CDR1 DFQATT, CDR2 SNEGSKA (reference sequence). The CDR3 nucleotides read TGCAGTGCTAGTTGGCAGGGTGAGGGCTACACCTTC. Amino acids: CSASWQGEGYTF.

This chain connects TRBV5-1 to TRBJ2-7; 8 bases line up with TRBD1. CDR1 is SGHRS, CDR2 YFSETQ, per germline. Losses at the gene ends were 6 bases for V and 4 bases for J; bases not matched to a gene: 12. This CDR3 region has 15 residues. CDR3 sequence reads: CASTMAGGQVYEQYF. In DNA, the CDR3 is TGCGCCAGCACCATGGCAGGGGGCCAAGTTTACGAGCAGTACTTC.